This T cell receptor (beta chain) was captured in a study of CD8 T cells in ankylosing spondylitis. Findings and caveats of the study: A TCR beta motif of roughly 8 highly homologous variants appeared characteristic of ankylosing spondylitis blood.

Germline V gene sequence: CDR1 SGHTA, CDR2 FQGNSA. This CDR3 comprises 11 residues. Trimming removed 5 bases at V and 5 bases at J, with 6 bases between. This clonotype has just a few counts. Its antigen is not known. Making the TCR beta libraries involved quantitative 5'-RACE with molecular barcodes. TCRdb fed the 5' RACE reads into MiXCR, producing one record per CDR3 protein. This repertoire shows 800,000 to 900,000 distinct CDR3 sequences, roughly 10% found once; its top ten account for approximately 0.51%. The chain uses TRBV7-2 and TRBJ1-2; no reliable D call. The receptor comes from a male donor with ankylosing spondylitis. The sample taken for sequencing was blood, either unsorted or a sorted T cell fraction (not recorded which). Written as DNA, the CDR3 is TGTGCCAGCAGCACACGGTATGGCTACACCTTC. Its protein product is CASSTRYGYTF.